The next 15 T cell receptor beta chains were all read from a single sample in a study of T cells in Graves' hyperthyroidism and ophthalmopathy. Amplification of TCR beta CDR3 regions was performed using RNA transcripts as template. An initial round of RT-PCR targeting the TCR CDR3 relied on the HTBI primer set. TCRdb ran MiXCR on the multiplex PCR reads and lists one entry per CDR3 protein. The table includes 300,000 to 400,000 distinct CDR3 sequences, around 20% detected once. Sequencing was performed on blood. Every receptor here comes from a woman in her forties or fifties with Graves' hyperthyroidism.

The J gene is TRBJ2-7, the V gene TRBV19, with 9 nucleotides matching TRBD2. The CDR3 covers 15 residues. After removal of 10 bases from V and 0 bases from J, the junction contained 10 bases not matched to a gene. Germline loops: CDR1 LNHDA, CDR2 SQIVND (reference sequence). The CDR3 DNA sequence: TGTGCCACCTCGAAGACTAGCGGAAGCTCCTACGAGCAGTACTTC. Amino acid sequence: CATSKTSGSSYEQYF.

This clonotype came up many times. V gene TRBV28 combines with J gene TRBJ1-2; D gene uncertain. This CDR3 comprises 14 residues. Trimming cost V 5 bases and J 0 bases, with 10 bases left between them. Germline CDR1 and CDR2: MDHEN and SYDVKM. The CDR3 sequence is CASSLQTPNYGYTF. In DNA, the CDR3 is TGTGCCAGCAGTCTTCAGACACCTAACTATGGCTACACCTTC.

This clonotype was found many times. This chain uses TRBV2 with TRBJ2-3; a possible D gene is TRBD2 (5 bases). This CDR3 is 13 amino acids long. Per the germline V gene, CDR1 is SNHLY and CDR2 is FYNNEI. Trimming removed 3 bases at V and 6 bases at J, with 10 bases between. The CDR3, as DNA: TGTGCCAGCAGTGATCTACGAGGGGATACGCAGTATTTT. It translates to CASSDLRGDTQYF.

As concerns this clonotype: Being one base from a much bigger clone, this may be a read error. The J gene is TRBJ2-4, the V gene TRBV28, with D perhaps TRBD1 (6 bases). This CDR3 comprises 19 residues. Germline CDR1 MDHEN, CDR2 SYDVKM. V lost 5 bases and J 1 base, leaving 24 bases between the germline ends. The CDR3 region has the DNA TGTGCCAGCAGTCTCCGGGGCAGGGGCATGAGGACGGCCAAAAACATTCAGTACTTC. Amino acids: CASSLRGRGMRTAKNIQYF.

This clonotype came up many times. The chain has TRBV27 and TRBJ1-6; TRBD1 might be the D (5 bases). Germline V CDR1 and CDR2: MNHEY, SMNVEV (reference sequence). V shed 7 bases and J shed 3 bases, with 19 bases lying between them. This CDR3 is built from 17 residues. As DNA, the CDR3 is TGTGCCAGCACCCATGTCAGGGCCAACGGCTATAATTCACCCCTCCACTTT. It encodes CASTHVRANGYNSPLHF.

This clonotype turned up a few times. This chain uses TRBV18 with TRBJ2-6; no clear D gene. The CDR3 contains 14 residues. Trimming left V 7 bases short and J 1 base short, with 8 bases between. The germline V gene has CDR1 KGHSH and CDR2 LQKENI. This CDR3 reads CASFAGSGANVLTF. CDR3 nucleotides: TGTGCCAGCTTCGCTGGGTCTGGGGCCAACGTCCTGACTTTC.

This chain links TRBV7-9 with TRBJ1-5, with a tentative D call TRBD1 (6 bases). The CDR3 is 13 amino acids. Germline-derived CDR1 and CDR2 are SEHNR and FQNEAQ (reference sequence). The V end was cut by 4 bases, the J end by 9 bases, with 13 bases between. This CDR3 reads CASSWTASGPQHF. CDR3 DNA: TGTGCCAGCAGCTGGACAGCCTCTGGGCCCCAGCATTTT.

This clonotype showed up many times. The rearrangement joins TRBV5-4 to TRBJ2-7; TRBD2 matches at 8 bases. The CDR3 runs 15 residues. Germline CDR1 is SGHNT and CDR2 is YYREEE (reference sequence). V gave up 1 base and J gave up 4 bases; unmatched junction bases: 7. Here the CDR3 DNA reads TGTGCCAGCAGCTTGAGGGTAGCGGGGAAGTACGAGCAGTACTTC. Its protein product is CASSLRVAGKYEQYF.

This clonotype was seen more than once but under ten times. This chain uses TRBV7-8 with TRBJ2-2; 7 positions agree with TRBD1. J was trimmed by 4 bases and V by 6 bases; bases with no gene match: 5. The germline CDR1 and CDR2 sequences are SGHVS and FQNEAQ. The CDR3 covers 14 residues. The CDR3 spells CASRKNRGTGELFF. In DNA form, the CDR3 reads TGTGCCAGCAGAAAAAACAGGGGCACCGGGGAGCTGTTTTTT.

This clonotype was seen many times. This chain links TRBV5-6 with TRBJ1-2; D may be TRBD1 (5 bases). The length of the CDR3 is 15 residues. With 0 bases removed from V and 5 bases from J, the gap between germline ends came to 14 bases. The V gene's germline CDR1 is SGHDT and CDR2 YYEEEE. In DNA form, the CDR3 reads TGTGCCAGCAGCTTGGGACTGAGGACAAATTATGGCTACACCTTC. Amino acids: CASSLGLRTNYGYTF.

V usage is TRBV28 and J usage is TRBJ2-1, with D perhaps matching TRBD1 or TRBD2 (5 bases each). CDR1 is MDHEN, CDR2 SYDVKM, per germline. The CDR3 spans 14 residues. V was shortened by 1 base and J by 6 bases, with 10 bases between the two germline ends. This CDR3 reads CASSLSGTVNEQFF. CDR3 DNA sequence: TGTGCCAGCAGTTTATCCGGGACGGTCAATGAGCAGTTCTTC.

In regard to this clonotype: At one end the junction does not follow the germline gene, possibly because of a read error. The CDR3 reads CASSQDSRGHSPYNEQFF. The DNA of the CDR3 is TGCGCCAGCAGCCAAGATTCGCGGGGGCATTCCCCCTACAATGAGCAGTTCTTC. The chain carries TRBV7-9 and TRBJ2-1; tentative D call: TRBD2 (7 bases). This CDR3 has 18 amino acids. CDR1 is SEHNR and CDR2 is FQNEAQ in the germline V gene (reference sequence).

Regarding this clonotype: A read error is possible here, since a much larger clone lies one base away. This rearrangement joins TRBV11-1 to TRBJ1-2, with 12 bases identical to TRBD1. CDR1 and CDR2 (germline): SGHAT, FQDESV (reference sequence). J was trimmed by 2 bases and V by 5 bases; bases with no gene match: 6. The CDR3 extends over 16 amino acids. The CDR3 sequence is CASSPGQGAVNYGYTF. In DNA form, the CDR3 reads TGTGCCAGCAGCCCGGGACAGGGGGCGGTGAACTATGGCTACACCTTC.

CDR3 nucleotide sequence: TGTGCCAGCAGCTTAGACCCGGGGGCCGCAGATACGCAGTATTTT. Its translation: CASSLDPGAADTQYF. This chain uses TRBV11-3 with TRBJ2-3, with D perhaps assigned TRBD1 or TRBD2 (6 bases each). Germline CDR1 reads SGHNT; CDR2 reads YENEEA. V lost 0 bases and J 4 bases, leaving 11 bases between the germline ends. CDR3 length: 15 residues.

This chain uses TRBV27 with TRBJ2-7; 14 bases line up with TRBD2. The J call may be mistaken, given a closer DNA end match to TRBJ2-1. The CDR3 totals 16 residues. The germline V gene has CDR1 MNHEY and CDR2 SMNVEV (reference sequence). The CDR3 spells CASSSSGLAGGYEQFF. The CDR3 coding sequence is TGTGCCAGCAGTTCGAGTGGACTAGCGGGAGGTTACGAGCAGTTCTTC.